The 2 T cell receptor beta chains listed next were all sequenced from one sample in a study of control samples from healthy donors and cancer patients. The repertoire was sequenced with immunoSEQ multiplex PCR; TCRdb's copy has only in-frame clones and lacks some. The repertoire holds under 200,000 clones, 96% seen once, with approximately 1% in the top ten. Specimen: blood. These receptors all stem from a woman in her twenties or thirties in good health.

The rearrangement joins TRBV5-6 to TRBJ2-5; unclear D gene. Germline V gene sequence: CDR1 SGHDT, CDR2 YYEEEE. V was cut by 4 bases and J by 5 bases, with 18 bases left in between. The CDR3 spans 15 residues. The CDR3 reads CASSGRIRTRETQYF. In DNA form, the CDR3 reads TGTGCCAGCAGCGGGCGGATCAGAACTCGGGAGACCCAGTACTTC.

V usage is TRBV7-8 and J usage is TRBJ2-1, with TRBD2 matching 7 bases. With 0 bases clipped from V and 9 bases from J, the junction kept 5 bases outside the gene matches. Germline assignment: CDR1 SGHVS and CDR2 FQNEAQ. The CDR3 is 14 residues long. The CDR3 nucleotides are TGTGCCAGCAGCTTAGCGGGGGGGGAATTTGAGCAGTTCTTC. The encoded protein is CASSLAGGEFEQFF.